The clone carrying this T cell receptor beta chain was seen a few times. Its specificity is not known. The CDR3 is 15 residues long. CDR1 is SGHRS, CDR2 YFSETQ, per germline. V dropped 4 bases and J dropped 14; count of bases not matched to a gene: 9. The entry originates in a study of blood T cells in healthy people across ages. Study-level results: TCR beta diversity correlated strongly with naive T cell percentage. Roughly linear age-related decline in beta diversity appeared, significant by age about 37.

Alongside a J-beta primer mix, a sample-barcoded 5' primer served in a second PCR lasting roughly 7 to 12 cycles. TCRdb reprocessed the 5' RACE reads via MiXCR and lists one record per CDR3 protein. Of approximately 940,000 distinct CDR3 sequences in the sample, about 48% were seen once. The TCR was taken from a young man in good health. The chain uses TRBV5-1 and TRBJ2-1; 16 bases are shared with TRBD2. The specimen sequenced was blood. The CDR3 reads CASSPSGTSGGEKFF. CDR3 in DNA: TGCGCCAGCAGCCCCTCCGGGACTAGCGGGGGGGAGAAGTTCTTC.